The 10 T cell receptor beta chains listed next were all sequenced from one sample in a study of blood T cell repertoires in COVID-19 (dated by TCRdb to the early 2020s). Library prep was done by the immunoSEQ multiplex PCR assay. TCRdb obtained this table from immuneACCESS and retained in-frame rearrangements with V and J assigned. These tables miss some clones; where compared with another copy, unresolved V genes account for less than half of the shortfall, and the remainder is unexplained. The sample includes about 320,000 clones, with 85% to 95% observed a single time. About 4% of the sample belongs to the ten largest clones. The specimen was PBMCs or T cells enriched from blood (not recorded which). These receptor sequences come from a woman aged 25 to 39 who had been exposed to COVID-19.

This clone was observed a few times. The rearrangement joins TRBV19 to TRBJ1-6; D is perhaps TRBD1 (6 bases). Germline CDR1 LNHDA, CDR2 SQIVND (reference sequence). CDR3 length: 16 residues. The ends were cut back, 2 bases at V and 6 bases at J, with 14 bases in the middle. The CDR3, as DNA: TGTGCCAGTAGTATAACCAGGGGCGTTGGTAATTCACCCCTCCACTTT. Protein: CASSITRGVGNSPLHF.

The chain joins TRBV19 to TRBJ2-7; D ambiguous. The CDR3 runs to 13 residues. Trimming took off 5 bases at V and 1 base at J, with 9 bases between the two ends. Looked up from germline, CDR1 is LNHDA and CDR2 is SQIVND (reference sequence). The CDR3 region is CASSPRVSYEQYF. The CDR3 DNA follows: TGTGCCAGTAGTCCTCGGGTTTCCTACGAGCAGTACTTC. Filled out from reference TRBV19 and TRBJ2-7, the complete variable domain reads DGGITQSPKYLFRKEGQNVTLSCEQNLNHDAMYWYRQDPGQGLRLIYYSQIVNDFQKGDIAEGYSVSREKKESFPLTVTSAQKNPTAFYLCASSPRVSYEQYFGPGTRLTVT.

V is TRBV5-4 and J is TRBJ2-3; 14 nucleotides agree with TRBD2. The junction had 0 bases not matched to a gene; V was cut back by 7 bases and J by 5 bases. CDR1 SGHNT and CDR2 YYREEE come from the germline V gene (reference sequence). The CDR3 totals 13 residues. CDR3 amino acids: CASGLAGGDTQYF. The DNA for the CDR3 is TGTGCCAGCGGACTAGCGGGAGGAGATACGCAGTATTTT.

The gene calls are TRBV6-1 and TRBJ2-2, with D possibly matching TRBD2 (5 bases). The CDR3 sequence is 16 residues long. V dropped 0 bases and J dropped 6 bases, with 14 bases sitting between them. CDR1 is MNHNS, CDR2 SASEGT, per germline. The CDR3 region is CASSEASSLDPGELFF. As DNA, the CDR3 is TGTGCCAGCAGTGAAGCGTCTTCACTAGATCCCGGGGAGCTGTTTTTT.

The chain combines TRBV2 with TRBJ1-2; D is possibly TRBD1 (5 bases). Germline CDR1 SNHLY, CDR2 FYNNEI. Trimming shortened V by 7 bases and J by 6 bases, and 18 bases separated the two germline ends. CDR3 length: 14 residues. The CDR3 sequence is CASNRDRELDGYTF. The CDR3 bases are TGTGCCAGCAATCGGGACCGGGAGTTAGATGGCTACACCTTC.

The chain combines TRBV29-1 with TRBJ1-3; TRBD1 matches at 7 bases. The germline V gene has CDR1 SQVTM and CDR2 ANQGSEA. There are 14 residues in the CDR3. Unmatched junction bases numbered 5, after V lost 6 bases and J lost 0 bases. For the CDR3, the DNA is TGCAGCGTACTGACAGGGAGCTCTGGAAACACCATATATTTT. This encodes CSVLTGSSGNTIYF.

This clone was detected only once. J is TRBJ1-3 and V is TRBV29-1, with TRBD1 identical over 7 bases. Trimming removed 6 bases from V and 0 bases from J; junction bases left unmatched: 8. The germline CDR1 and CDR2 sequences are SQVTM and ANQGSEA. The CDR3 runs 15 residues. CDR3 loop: CSVPDRDHSGNTIYF. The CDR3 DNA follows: TGCAGCGTACCCGACAGGGACCACTCTGGAAACACCATATATTTT.

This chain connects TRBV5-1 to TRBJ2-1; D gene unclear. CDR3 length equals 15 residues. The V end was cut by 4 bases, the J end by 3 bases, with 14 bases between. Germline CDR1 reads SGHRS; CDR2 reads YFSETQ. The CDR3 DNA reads TGCGCCAGCAGCCCTACTCCCTTTGGCTACAATGAGCAGTTCTTC. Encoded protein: CASSPTPFGYNEQFF.

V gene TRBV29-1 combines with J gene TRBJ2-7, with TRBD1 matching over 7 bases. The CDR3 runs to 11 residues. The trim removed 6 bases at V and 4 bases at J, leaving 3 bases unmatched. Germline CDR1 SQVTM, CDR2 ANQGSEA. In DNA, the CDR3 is TGCAGCGTCCAGGACAGGTACGAGCAGTACTTC. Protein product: CSVQDRYEQYF.

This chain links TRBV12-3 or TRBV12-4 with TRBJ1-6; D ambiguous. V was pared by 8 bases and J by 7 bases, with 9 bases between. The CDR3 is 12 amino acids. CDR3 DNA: TGTGCCAGCGGGAGGGTAAATTCACCCCTCCACTTT. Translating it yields CASGRVNSPLHF.